These T cell receptor beta chains were read from a single sample in a study of blood T cell repertoires in COVID-19. Only in-frame clones appear in the TCRdb table, and some are missing; sequencing was by immunoSEQ multiplex PCR. The sample has more than 70,000 clones; 86% are singletons. Sequencing used peripheral blood. These receptors came from a woman of 80 years or more with acute or convalescent COVID-19. Both conserved end residues are part of each CDR3. D genes are given only for firm matches. Not every row has a clone size; where given, it reads once, few, many or a size class.

V gene: TRBV2; clone size: NA; D gene: NA; J gene: TRBJ1-2; CDR3 DNA: TGTGCCAGCACCAGATCAGGGGTGGCGATGCGAGGCTACACCTTC; CDR3 protein: CASTRSGVAMRGYTF
V gene: TRBV28; clone size: once; D gene: TRBD2; J gene: TRBJ2-7; CDR3 DNA: TGTGCCAGCAGTCCCTCCCTAGCGGGGGGGTACGAGCAGTACTTC; CDR3 protein: CASSPSLAGGYEQYF
V gene: TRBV7-9; clone size: once; D gene: NA; J gene: TRBJ1-1; CDR3 DNA: TGTGCCAGCAGCTTAGGTTCGAGGGCTGAAGCTTTCTTT; CDR3 protein: CASSLGSRAEAFF
V gene: TRBV3-1/TRBV3-2; clone size: NA; D gene: TRBD1; J gene: TRBJ1-4; CDR3 DNA: TGTGCCAGCAGCCCGGCCCCCGGGACAGTTAATGAAAAACTGTTTTTT; CDR3 protein: CASSPAPGTVNEKLFF
V gene: TRBV7-2; clone size: NA; D gene: NA; J gene: TRBJ1-1; CDR3 DNA: TGTGCCAGCAGCTTAGCCCCCGGGGTTGCTTTCTTT; CDR3 protein: CASSLAPGVAFF
V gene: TRBV12-3/TRBV12-4; clone size: NA; D gene: NA; J gene: TRBJ2-3; CDR3 DNA: TGTGCCAGCAGACCTCACGGAGATACGCAGTATTTT; CDR3 protein: CASRPHGDTQYF
V gene: TRBV11-3; clone size: NA; D gene: TRBD1; J gene: TRBJ2-1; CDR3 DNA: TGTGCCAGCAGCTTAGAAGGGGAACAGGGGTCCTACAATGAGCAGTTCTTC; CDR3 protein: CASSLEGEQGSYNEQFF
V gene: TRBV6-5; clone size: NA; D gene: TRBD2; J gene: TRBJ2-7; CDR3 DNA: TGTGCCAGCACCGGGCCTACTAGCGGGGTATACGAGCAGTACTTC; CDR3 protein: CASTGPTSGVYEQYF
V gene: TRBV18; clone size: NA; D gene: NA; J gene: TRBJ2-3; CDR3 DNA: TGTGCCAGCTCAGCGTCAACAGATACGCAGTATTTT; CDR3 protein: CASSASTDTQYF
V gene: TRBV3-1/TRBV3-2; clone size: NA; D gene: NA; J gene: TRBJ2-1; CDR3 DNA: TGTGCCAGCAGCCAAGATCGTCAGGAGGTGGAGTTCTTC; CDR3 protein: CASSQDRQEVEFF
V gene: TRBV6-1; clone size: NA; D gene: TRBD1; J gene: TRBJ1-5; CDR3 DNA: TGTGCCAGCAGTGAACTGGGACAGGGAGGCAATCAGCCCCAGCATTTT; CDR3 protein: CASSELGQGGNQPQHF
V gene: TRBV3-1/TRBV3-2; clone size: NA; D gene: TRBD1; J gene: TRBJ1-2; CDR3 DNA: TGTGCCAGCAGCCAAGGTATCCAGGGGGTCTATGGCTACACCTTC; CDR3 protein: CASSQGIQGVYGYTF
V gene: TRBV23-1; clone size: NA; D gene: NA; J gene: TRBJ1-1; CDR3 DNA: TGCGCCAGCAGTCATTCAGGTAAGGCCACTGAAGCTTTCTTT; CDR3 protein: CASSHSGKATEAFF
V gene: TRBV6-6; clone size: NA; D gene: TRBD1; J gene: TRBJ2-2; CDR3 DNA: TGTGCCAGCAGTCTGACAGGGGGGAGTACCGGGGAGCTGTTTTTT; CDR3 protein: CASSLTGGSTGELFF
V gene: TRBV6-5; clone size: NA; D gene: TRBD2; J gene: TRBJ2-7; CDR3 DNA: TGTGCCAGCCATAGCGGGGGCTACGAGCAGTACTTC; CDR3 protein: CASHSGGYEQYF
V gene: TRBV19; clone size: NA; D gene: TRBD1; J gene: TRBJ1-4; CDR3 DNA: TGTGCCAGTAGTGCCCGACAGGGGATCATTGAAAAACTGTTTTTT; CDR3 protein: CASSARQGIIEKLFF
V gene: TRBV24-1; clone size: NA; D gene: TRBD2; J gene: TRBJ2-3; CDR3 DNA: TGTGCCACCAGTACGGGGGGAAGCTTCCCAGATACGCAGTATTTT; CDR3 protein: CATSTGGSFPDTQYF
V gene: TRBV3-1/TRBV3-2; clone size: NA; D gene: TRBD1; J gene: TRBJ1-1; CDR3 DNA: TGTGCCAGCAGCCAAGATCTGGCAGGGGGTAATGAAGCTTTCTTT; CDR3 protein: CASSQDLAGGNEAFF
V gene: TRBV13; clone size: NA; D gene: NA; J gene: TRBJ1-1; CDR3 DNA: TGTGCCAGCAGCTTAGTCAGGGCCACTGAAGCTTTCTTT; CDR3 protein: CASSLVRATEAFF
V gene: TRBV11-3; clone size: NA; D gene: TRBD1; J gene: TRBJ2-7; CDR3 DNA: TGTGCCAGCAGCCTGGGACAGAGCTCCTACGAGCAGTACTTC; CDR3 protein: CASSLGQSSYEQYF
V gene: TRBV4-2; clone size: NA; D gene: NA; J gene: TRBJ2-3; CDR3 DNA: TGTGCCAGCAGCCATACCGGGGGGCGGATAGATACGCAGTATTTT; CDR3 protein: CASSHTGGRIDTQYF
V gene: TRBV5-1; clone size: NA; D gene: NA; J gene: TRBJ2-4; CDR3 DNA: TGCGCCAGCAGCTTGGAAGGGGACAAAGGAAACATTCAGTACTTC; CDR3 protein: CASSLEGDKGNIQYF
V gene: TRBV19; clone size: NA; D gene: NA; J gene: TRBJ1-2; CDR3 DNA: TGTGCCAGTAGTACATGGGGACTTGGCTACGGCTACACCTTC; CDR3 protein: CASSTWGLGYGYTF
V gene: TRBV3-1/TRBV3-2; clone size: NA; D gene: TRBD2; J gene: TRBJ2-2; CDR3 DNA: TGTGCCAGCAGCCGTTATAGCGGGGAAACCGGGACCGGGGAGCTGTTTTTT; CDR3 protein: CASSRYSGETGTGELFF
V gene: TRBV5-1; clone size: NA; D gene: NA; J gene: TRBJ2-5; CDR3 DNA: TGCGCCAGCAGCTTGGTTGGGGGCGCGGAGGAGACCCAGTACTTC; CDR3 protein: CASSLVGGAEETQYF
V gene: TRBV10-3; clone size: NA; D gene: TRBD1; J gene: TRBJ2-2; CDR3 DNA: TGTGCCATCAGGGGACAGGGGGACACCGGGGAGCTGTTTTTT; CDR3 protein: CAIRGQGDTGELFF
V gene: TRBV2; clone size: NA; D gene: NA; J gene: TRBJ1-5; CDR3 DNA: TGTGCCAGCAGTCGGAGGGGGGGCTATCAGCCCCAGCATTTT; CDR3 protein: CASSRRGGYQPQHF
V gene: TRBV7-2; clone size: NA; D gene: NA; J gene: TRBJ1-6; CDR3 DNA: TGTGCCAGCAGCCGCGCGGGGTCGGGGAGGCATAATTCACCCCTCCACTTT; CDR3 protein: CASSRAGSGRHNSPLHF
V gene: TRBV27; clone size: few; D gene: TRBD1; J gene: TRBJ1-2; CDR3 DNA: TGTGCCAGCAGTCTAAACCCGGGACAGGGATTCTATGGCTACACCTTC; CDR3 protein: CASSLNPGQGFYGYTF
V gene: TRBV5-1; clone size: NA; D gene: NA; J gene: TRBJ2-3; CDR3 DNA: TGCGCCAGCAGCTTGGGCGGCCTAGCTAGCACAGATACGCAGTATTTT; CDR3 protein: CASSLGGLASTDTQYF
V gene: TRBV10-3; clone size: NA; D gene: NA; J gene: TRBJ2-5; CDR3 DNA: TGTGCCATCAGCCGACAGTCTCAAGAGACCCAGTACTTC; CDR3 protein: CAISRQSQETQYF
V gene: TRBV11-2; clone size: NA; D gene: NA; J gene: TRBJ2-1; CDR3 DNA: TGTGCCAGCAGCGCTAGACAGTACAATGAGCAGTTCTTC; CDR3 protein: CASSARQYNEQFF
V gene: TRBV2; clone size: NA; D gene: TRBD1; J gene: TRBJ2-7; CDR3 DNA: TGTGCCAGCAGTGTCATAACCGGGACAGTCGAATACGAGCAGTACTTC; CDR3 protein: CASSVITGTVEYEQYF
V gene: TRBV7-9; clone size: NA; D gene: TRBD1; J gene: TRBJ2-5; CDR3 DNA: TGTGCCAGCAGCCCTCTACTCGGACAGGGACAAGAGACCCAGTACTTC; CDR3 protein: CASSPLLGQGQETQYF
V gene: TRBV28; clone size: NA; D gene: TRBD1; J gene: TRBJ2-7; CDR3 DNA: TGTGCCAGCAGTCGCCCGGGACAGGGGACCTACGAGCAGTACTTC; CDR3 protein: CASSRPGQGTYEQYF
V gene: TRBV7-8; clone size: NA; D gene: NA; J gene: TRBJ1-2; CDR3 DNA: TGTGCCAGCAGCTTAGTCCAGGGTAGAGCTAACTATGGCTACACCTTC; CDR3 protein: CASSLVQGRANYGYTF
V gene: TRBV2; clone size: NA; D gene: NA; J gene: TRBJ2-7; CDR3 DNA: TGTGCCAGCAGTGAAGGCAGGGGCGCCTACGAGCAGTACTTC; CDR3 protein: CASSEGRGAYEQYF
V gene: TRBV27; clone size: NA; D gene: NA; J gene: TRBJ2-2; CDR3 DNA: TGTGCCAGCAGTTTGGTAATCGGGGGCGGGGAGCTGTTTTTT; CDR3 protein: CASSLVIGGGELFF
V gene: TRBV11-2; clone size: NA; D gene: NA; J gene: TRBJ2-1; CDR3 DNA: TGTGCCAGCAGCTTAGTTTGGGGCTATGAGCAGTTCTTC; CDR3 protein: CASSLVWGYEQFF
V gene: TRBV5-4; clone size: NA; D gene: TRBD2; J gene: TRBJ2-1; CDR3 DNA: TGTGCCAGCAGCACCGGGACTAGCGGGGGGGCTGATGAGCAGTTCTTC; CDR3 protein: CASSTGTSGGADEQFF
V gene: TRBV14; clone size: once; D gene: NA; J gene: TRBJ2-5; CDR3 DNA: TGTGCCAGCAGCCAGCGGGGAGAGACCCAGTACTTC; CDR3 protein: CASSQRGETQYF